This TCR beta chain is drawn from a study of T cell changes during pregnancy in multiple sclerosis. V lost 2 bases and J lost 6, with 11 bases in between. This CDR3 is built from 12 residues. Germline CDR1 is GTSNPN and CDR2 is SVGIG (reference sequence). TCRdb's copy holds only in-frame clones and misses some; the assay was immunoSEQ multiplex PCR. Of about 85,000 clones listed, approximately 93% were seen once; the top ten hold 2.5%. Specimen: peripheral blood, collected in the first trimester of pregnancy. The TCR sequence derives from a female donor with multiple sclerosis, enrolled in a pregnancy study. The chain uses TRBV30 and TRBJ2-7; D perhaps matches TRBD1 (5 bases). CDR3 loop: CAWSLSRAEQYF. CDR3 sequence (DNA): TGTGCCTGGAGTTTATCCAGGGCCGAGCAGTACTTC.